The source of this T cell receptor (beta chain) is a study of T cells in localized non-small cell lung cancer. Whole-study findings and limits: Because researchers sequenced only one region of the tumor, heterogeneity is still possible.

Only a few counts were recorded for this clone. Its target is not known. Measured with immunoSEQ multiplex PCR; TCRdb has only the in-frame clones, and not every one. There are fewer than 10,000 clones in the sample; less than 45% occur only once, and about 3.7% lies in the top ten. Germline V lookup: CDR1 MNHGY, CDR2 SAAAGT. J was trimmed by 7 bases and V by 6 bases; bases with no gene match: 16. This CDR3 comprises 16 residues. This specimen was lymph node tissue, taken before any cancer treatment. The rearrangement links TRBV6-8 to TRBJ2-7; 9 bases line up with TRBD2. The TCR originated in a woman aged 40 to 75 with stage I lung adenocarcinoma. The CDR3 spells CASRKNLASGDGEQYF. The CDR3 region has the DNA TGTGCCAGCAGGAAAAACCTGGCTAGCGGGGATGGAGAGCAGTACTTC.